One and the same sample provided the 32 T cell receptor beta chains below, sequenced in a study of blood T cell repertoires in COVID-19. Sequencing was performed with immunoSEQ multiplex PCR; in TCRdb, only in-frame clones are kept and a portion is missing. Of 50,000 or so clones detected, 79% appear once; the ten largest clones hold 25%. The specimen sequenced was peripheral blood. These receptor sequences come from a man aged 65 to 85 with acute or convalescent COVID-19.

This chain connects TRBV27 to TRBJ1-4; 8 positions match TRBD1. The CDR3 covers 15 residues. V shed 6 bases, J shed 3 bases, and the junction held 6 bases outside the gene matches. Germline V gives CDR1 MNHEY, CDR2 SMNVEV (reference sequence). The DNA of the CDR3 is TGTGCCAGCAGAGGGACAGGAGGACCTAATGAAAAACTGTTTTTT. This encodes CASRGTGGPNEKLFF.

The chain is built from TRBV30 and TRBJ1-1; tentatively, D is TRBD1 (6 bases). Trimming stripped 0 bases from V and 3 bases from J, with 8 bases between. The CDR3 is made up of 13 amino acids. Germline CDR1 reads GTSNPN; CDR2 reads SVGIG (reference sequence). CDR3 sequence: CAWSVNRDTEAFF. The CDR3 DNA reads TGTGCCTGGAGTGTAAACAGGGACACTGAAGCTTTCTTT.

The chain uses TRBV2 and TRBJ1-3; TRBD1 agrees at 11 bases. V shed 7 bases, J shed 3 bases, and the junction held 5 bases outside the gene matches. The CDR3 is made up of 15 amino acids. Germline V gene data show CDR1 as SNHLY and CDR2 as FYNNEI. CDR3 in amino acids: CASTKGQGVGNTIYF. In DNA, the CDR3 is TGTGCCAGCACTAAGGGACAGGGGGTTGGAAACACCATATATTTT.

The genes are TRBV11-3 and TRBJ2-1; D is unresolved. With 0 bases removed from V and 4 bases from J, the gap between germline ends came to 13 bases. Germline loops: CDR1 SGHNT, CDR2 YENEEA. The CDR3 covers 16 residues. The CDR3 protein is CASSLDRQLYYNEQFF. The CDR3 nucleotides are TGTGCCAGCAGCTTAGATCGCCAACTTTATTACAATGAGCAGTTCTTC.

CDR3 in amino acids: CASSLDSSENTGELFF. The DNA of the CDR3 is TGTGCCAGCAGCTTAGACAGTAGCGAGAACACCGGGGAGCTGTTTTTT. The gene calls are TRBV7-8 and TRBJ2-2; D may be TRBD2 (5 bases). Per the germline V gene, CDR1 is SGHVS and CDR2 is FQNEAQ. The V gene lost 1 base and the J gene lost 1 base, with 10 bases spanning the gap. The CDR3 contains 16 residues.

This sequence joins TRBV5-6 and TRBJ1-1; perhaps TRBD1 as D (5 bases). The CDR3 runs 14 residues. V was clipped by 4 bases and J by 0 bases, with 10 bases between them. CDR1 is SGHDT and CDR2 is YYEEEE in the germline V gene. The CDR3 here is CASSGGTVNTEAFF. CDR3 DNA: TGTGCCAGCAGCGGCGGGACGGTGAACACTGAAGCTTTCTTT.

The chain combines TRBV14 with TRBJ2-3, with 10 bases fitting TRBD2. The CDR3 has 16 residues. The V segment lost 4 bases and the J segment 2 bases; nucleotides outside the gene matches: 6. The germline V gene encodes CDR1 SGHDN and CDR2 FVKESK. This CDR3 reads CASSPRLAGDTDTQYF. CDR3 sequence (DNA): TGTGCCAGCAGCCCCCGCCTAGCGGGAGACACAGATACGCAGTATTTT.

This chain connects TRBV19 to TRBJ1-2, with 9 bases identical to TRBD1. Germline V lookup: CDR1 LNHDA, CDR2 SQIVND (reference sequence). V was clipped by 8 bases and J by 8 bases; unmatched bases: 9. This CDR3 comprises 13 residues. This CDR3 is CASSDRGSFGYTF. The CDR3 DNA reads TGTGCCAGTTCGGACAGGGGCTCATTCGGCTACACCTTC.

The chain is built from TRBV27 and TRBJ1-1; no definite D call. CDR3 length: 15 amino acids. CDR1 MNHEY and CDR2 SMNVEV come from the germline V gene (reference sequence). V was trimmed by 0 bases and J by 11 bases, leaving 19 bases between them. The CDR3 loop reads CASSLSRPSVVGAFF. The CDR3 region has the DNA TGTGCCAGCAGTTTATCCCGTCCCTCTGTCGTCGGGGCTTTCTTT.

The chain recombines TRBV20-1 with TRBJ2-1, with 12 nucleotides matching TRBD2. The CDR3 totals 15 residues. V lost 3 bases and J lost 7; bases outside the gene matches: 7. Per the germline V gene, CDR1 is DFQATT and CDR2 is SNEGSKA (reference sequence). CDR3 loop: CSASRPSGRDNEQFF. The CDR3, as DNA: TGCAGTGCTAGTAGGCCTAGCGGGAGGGATAATGAGCAGTTCTTC.

The table lists this clone with a few counts. The same CDR3 can be traced to other DNA sequences in this sample. The rearrangement links TRBV28 to TRBJ2-5; D perhaps matches TRBD1 (5 bases). Germline V lookup: CDR1 MDHEN, CDR2 SYDVKM. V lost 10 bases, J lost 5 bases, and 29 bases lay in between. The CDR3 totals 17 residues. This CDR3 is CAMGTQGPMARRETQYF. The CDR3 coding sequence is TGTGCCATGGGTACGCAGGGCCCGATGGCCCGACGGGAGACCCAGTACTTC. Full variable domain (missing parts from reference TRBV28 and TRBJ2-5): DVKVTQSSRYLVKRTGEKVFLECVQDMDHENMFWYRQDPGLGLRLIYFSYDVKMKEKGDIPEGYSVSREKKERFSLILESASTNQTSMYLCAMGTQGPMARRETQYFGPGTRLLVL.

The chain employs TRBV10-3 and TRBJ1-6, with 9 bases matching TRBD1. CDR1 is ENHRY, CDR2 SYGVKD, per germline. This CDR3 is built from 14 residues. The trim removed 6 bases at V and 10 bases at J, leaving 7 bases unmatched. CDR3 bases: TGTGCCATCAGGGATACAGGGGGCGGATCACCCCTCCACTTT. As protein: CAIRDTGGGSPLHF.

The chain recombines TRBV3-1 (or the pseudogene TRBV3-2) with TRBJ2-3; TRBD2 matches 7 bases. The CDR3 is 13 amino acids. CDR1 is LGHDT, CDR2 YNNKEL, per germline (reference sequence). V shed 11 bases and J 3 bases; nucleotides not matched to a gene: 8. CDR3 nucleotide sequence: TGTGCCTCGACCCTGGGGGGGACAGATACGCAGTATTTT. It specifies CASTLGGTDTQYF.

The chain recombines TRBV4-3 with TRBJ2-7; D ambiguous. Trimming removed 0 bases at V and 4 bases at J, with 7 bases between. In germline, CDR1 is LGHNA, CDR2 YSLEER. The CDR3 extends over 13 amino acids. As DNA, the CDR3 is TGCGCCAGCAGCCAAGAACTCAGGTACGAGCAGTACTTC. It yields the protein CASSQELRYEQYF.

This clone has a single count. The chain recombines TRBV7-2 with TRBJ2-7; TRBD1 matches 11 bases. The CDR3 loop spans 15 amino acids. Unmatched junction bases numbered 5, after V lost 5 bases and J lost 2 bases. CDR1 is SGHTA and CDR2 is FQGNSA in the germline V gene. The CDR3 nucleotides are TGTGCCAGCAGCCCGAGGACAGGGGGCACCTACGAGCAGTACTTC. Its protein product is CASSPRTGGTYEQYF.

J is TRBJ1-2 and V is TRBV7-8, with D tentatively TRBD1 (6 bases). Per the germline V gene, CDR1 is SGHVS and CDR2 is FQNEAQ. The length of the CDR3 is 14 residues. V was pared by 1 base and J by 8 bases, with 14 bases between. The CDR3 coding sequence is TGTGCCAGCAGCTTAGAGGTACAGGGTCGCGGCTACACCTTC. This sequence encodes CASSLEVQGRGYTF.

This clone has only one observation. The chain joins TRBV5-1 to TRBJ1-1; D is unresolved. V lost 0 bases and J lost 0, with 9 bases in between. The CDR3 runs 15 residues. CDR1 is SGHRS and CDR2 is YFSETQ in the germline V gene. CDR3 protein: CASSLDPDMNTEAFF. The CDR3 DNA follows: TGCGCCAGCAGCTTGGATCCAGATATGAACACTGAAGCTTTCTTT.

V is TRBV7-9 and J is TRBJ2-1; 11 bases are shared with TRBD2. CDR1 and CDR2 (germline): SEHNR, FQNEAQ (reference sequence). V shed 8 bases and J 4 bases; nucleotides not matched to a gene: 1. The CDR3 loop spans 13 amino acids. The CDR3 DNA reads TGTGCCAGCGGGACTAGCGGTTACAATGAGCAGTTCTTC. This codes for CASGTSGYNEQFF.

The CDR3 sequence is CASSPGQGMRTGELFF. The CDR3 DNA is TGCGCCAGCAGCCCGGGGCAGGGGATGAGGACCGGGGAGCTGTTTTTT. J is TRBJ2-2 and V is TRBV5-1; D is possibly TRBD1 (6 bases). Trimming removed 4 bases from V and 5 bases from J, with 18 bases in between. Germline-derived CDR1 and CDR2 are SGHRS and YFSETQ. This CDR3 region has 16 residues.

This chain uses TRBV10-3 with TRBJ2-6, with TRBD1 as a possible D gene (6 bases). With 7 bases removed from V and 5 bases from J, the gap between germline ends came to 12 bases. Germline V gene lookup returns CDR1 ENHRY and CDR2 SYGVKD. CDR3 length equals 14 residues. The CDR3 nucleotides read TGTGCCATCACTGGGCAGGGGCGGGCCAACGTCCTGACTTTC. Protein product: CAITGQGRANVLTF.

This clone was detected only a few times. The chain carries TRBV7-2 and TRBJ2-1, with 7 bases aligning to TRBD2. The V gene's germline CDR1 is SGHTA and CDR2 FQGNSA. The CDR3 runs to 15 residues. V was pared by 5 bases and J by 4 bases, with 8 bases of the junction left unmatched. The CDR3 loop reads CASSHEASGYNEQFF. CDR3 nucleotide sequence: TGTGCCAGCAGCCACGAGGCTAGCGGATACAATGAGCAGTTCTTC.

The CDR3 sequence: CASSQTGYGYTF. For the CDR3, the DNA is TGTGCCAGCAGCCAGACAGGGTATGGCTACACCTTC. The chain combines TRBV6-5 with TRBJ1-2; 7 nucleotides line up with TRBD1. Germline V gives CDR1 MNHEY, CDR2 SVGAGI. J was trimmed by 5 bases and V by 6 bases; bases with no gene match: 3. The CDR3 has 12 residues.

The chain couples TRBV28 to TRBJ1-4; TRBD1 is a possible D gene (5 bases). Trimming removed 10 bases from V and 0 bases from J, with 15 bases in between. The CDR3 is 15 residues long. CDR1 and CDR2 from the germline V gene are MDHEN and SYDVKM. In nucleotides, the CDR3 is TGTGCCACCACGGCCGGGGGAGCAACTAATGAAAAACTGTTTTTT. Its translation is CATTAGGATNEKLFF.

The J gene is TRBJ2-3, the V gene TRBV6-5; 8 bases are a match to TRBD1. This CDR3 comprises 14 residues. V shed 6 bases, J shed 1 base, and the junction held 3 bases outside the gene matches. CDR1 is MNHEY, CDR2 SVGAGI, per germline. CDR3 in amino acids: CASRLQGGTDTQYF. The CDR3 nucleotides are TGTGCCAGCAGACTACAGGGGGGCACAGATACGCAGTATTTT.

The chain is built from TRBV18 and TRBJ1-1, with 8 bases identical to TRBD1. J lost 1 base, V lost 2 bases, and 6 bases had no gene match. The CDR3 length is 16 residues. CDR1 is KGHSH, CDR2 LQKENI, per germline. The CDR3 DNA reads TGTGCCAGCTCACCAGCGGACAGGGAGACGAACACTGAAGCTTTCTTT. This translates into CASSPADRETNTEAFF.

This clone turned up a few times. The chain recombines TRBV3-1 (or the pseudogene TRBV3-2) with TRBJ1-6, with a weak D call TRBD1 (5 bases). V was trimmed by 3 bases and J by 1 base, leaving 7 bases between them. The CDR3 extends over 15 amino acids. Germline loops: CDR1 LGHDT, CDR2 YNNKEL (reference sequence). CDR3 DNA: TGTGCCAGCAGCCATCAGGGATCCTATAATTCACCCCTCCACTTT. It translates to CASSHQGSYNSPLHF.

This clone was found once. The chain has TRBV12-5 and TRBJ1-1, with a tentative D call TRBD1 (6 bases). This CDR3 has 15 residues. V was clipped by 0 bases and J by 1 base, with 9 bases between them. The germline gives CDR1 LGHNT, CDR2 FRNRAP. CDR3 loop: CASGLVLGGNTEAFF. The CDR3, as DNA: TGTGCTAGTGGTTTGGTACTAGGGGGGAACACTGAAGCTTTCTTT.

The CDR3 sequence: CASSVSRGGHQETQYF. The CDR3 region has the DNA TGTGCCAGCAGCGTGAGTCGGGGGGGACACCAAGAGACCCAGTACTTC. The V and J genes are TRBV9 and TRBJ2-5; TRBD2 matches 8 bases. Trimming removed 2 bases from V and 0 bases from J; junction bases left unmatched: 6. CDR1 and CDR2 (germline): SGDLS, YYNGEE. The CDR3 has 16 residues. Combining the CDR3 with reference TRBV9 and TRBJ2-5 gives the whole variable domain DSGVTQTPKHLITATGQRVTLRCSPRSGDLSVYWYQQSLDQGLQFLIQYYNGEERAKGNILERFSAQQFPDLHSELNLSSLELGDSALYFCASSVSRGGHQETQYFGPGTRLLVL.

The V and J genes are TRBV28 and TRBJ2-7; 8 nucleotides align to TRBD1. Germline assignment: CDR1 MDHEN and CDR2 SYDVKM. V was clipped by 5 bases and J by 2 bases; unmatched bases: 2. There are 13 residues in the CDR3. CDR3 residues: CASSRTGPYEQYF. The CDR3 region has the DNA TGTGCCAGCAGTAGGACAGGGCCCTACGAGCAGTACTTC.

This clone is classed as medium-sized (0.01 to 0.1%). The chain recombines TRBV10-2 with TRBJ1-5, with 7 bases lining up with TRBD1. The germline CDR1 and CDR2 sequences are WSHSY and SAAADI. This CDR3 has 15 residues. With 0 bases clipped from V and 4 bases from J, the junction kept 3 bases outside the gene matches. The CDR3 reads CASSESEGANQPQHF. CDR3 DNA sequence: TGCGCCAGCAGTGAGTCCGAGGGGGCGAATCAGCCCCAGCATTTT.

The V gene is TRBV3-1 (or the pseudogene TRBV3-2), the J gene TRBJ1-4; 7 nucleotides align to TRBD1. The CDR3 is made up of 12 amino acids. The V gene end was trimmed by 3 bases and the J gene end by 8 bases; junction bases not matched to a gene: 0. Germline lookup yields CDR1 LGHDT and CDR2 YNNKEL (reference sequence). This CDR3 reads CASSHRGEKLFF. In DNA form, the CDR3 reads TGTGCCAGCAGCCACAGGGGGGAAAAACTGTTTTTT.

V and J are TRBV9 and TRBJ2-5; 10 bases map to TRBD1. V lost 4 bases and J lost 1; bases outside the gene matches: 10. The CDR3 consists of 17 residues. Germline V gene lookup returns CDR1 SGDLS and CDR2 YYNGEE. The CDR3 bases are TGTGCCAGCAGCCGGGACAGGGGCCCCACCACCCAAGAGACCCAGTACTTC. This gives the protein CASSRDRGPTTQETQYF.